The rows below give T cell receptor beta chains drawn from one sample of a study of cytomegalovirus exposure and HLA in healthy donors. Produced via immunoSEQ multiplex PCR; TCRdb's table is partial and in-frame only. The profile covers 150,000 to 200,000 clones, with more than 70% appearing a single time and approximately 0.99% taken by the ten largest. The sequenced sample consisted of PBMCs. Every receptor here comes from a middle-aged woman in good health and CMV-seronegative. CDR3s include the opening cysteine and the closing phenylalanine or tryptophan. The D gene is left open where the match is weak. Some rows have no size entry. The others give once, few or many, or a class for an expanded clone.

D,J,V,length,size,DNA,CDR3
TRBD2,TRBJ2-7,TRBV7-6,18,NA,TGTGCCAGCAGCTTACCGGGGGGCGTACTAGCGGAAGCCTACGAGCAGTACTTC,CASSLPGGVLAEAYEQYF
NA,TRBJ1-1,TRBV6-6,16,NA,TGTGCCAGCAGTAGCCTGGGCAGGTCGATGAACACTGAAGCTTTCTTT,CASSSLGRSMNTEAFF
NA,TRBJ1-1,TRBV5-1,14,NA,TGCGCCAGCAGCTTGATCTCGAGAGGCACTGAAGCTTTCTTT,CASSLISRGTEAFF
NA,TRBJ2-7,TRBV21-1,16,NA,TGTGCCAGGCCGCTTGGTGGGGGGACTGACACCTACGAGCAGTACTTC,CARPLGGGTDTYEQYF
TRBD1,TRBJ1-2,TRBV5-4,15,few,TGTGCCAGCAGCACCGTCCCGGACAGGTCTGGCGGCTACACCTTC,CASSTVPDRSGGYTF
NA,TRBJ1-1,TRBV6-6,15,NA,TGTGCCAGCAGTTTCCTACGTCAGGACATCCGTGAAGCTTTCTTT,CASSFLRQDIREAFF
TRBD1,TRBJ2-5,TRBV5-1,15,NA,TGCGCCAGCAGCTCGTCAGGGGGCTCGGGTCGGGAGCAGTACTTC,CASSSSGGSGREQYF
TRBD2,TRBJ2-7,TRBV7-3,15,few,TGTGCCAGCAGCTTAGGGGCTAGCGGGAGCCACGAGCAGTACTTC,CASSLGASGSHEQYF
TRBD2,TRBJ2-1,TRBV19,13,NA,TGTGCCAGTAATCCCGGGGGGACTAGCGGGATTTTCTTC,CASNPGGTSGIFF
TRBD2,TRBJ2-7,TRBV5-1,16,NA,TGCGCCAGCAGCTTGGGGGGACTAGCGGGAGAGTACGAGCAGTACTTC,CASSLGGLAGEYEQYF
NA,TRBJ2-6,TRBV7-6,16,few,TGTGCCAGCAGCTTAGTAGGGGGGGCTGGGGCCAACGTCCTGACTTTC,CASSLVGGAGANVLTF
NA,TRBJ1-2,TRBV7-6,16,NA,TGTGCCAGCAGCTTGGCCAGGGGCGCCGAAACTTATGGCTACACCTTC,CASSLARGAETYGYTF
NA,TRBJ1-1,TRBV6-5,14,NA,TGTGCCAGCAGCCGTTCAGGCATAGGCACTGAAGCTTTCTTT,CASSRSGIGTEAFF
NA,TRBJ1-1,TRBV19,13,NA,TGTGCCAGTAGTATCTCAGAGAACACTGAAGCTTTCTTT,CASSISENTEAFF
TRBD2,TRBJ2-3,TRBV7-2,18,NA,TGTGCCAGCAGCTTAGTATCCCTAGCGGGAGGAGGAACAGATACGCAGTATTTT,CASSLVSLAGGGTDTQYF
TRBD2,TRBJ2-7,TRBV7-4,16,NA,TGTGCCAGCAGCCTAGTCAGGGCGGGAGGCAACTACGAGCAGTACTTC,CASSLVRAGGNYEQYF
NA,TRBJ2-3,TRBV7-3,16,NA,TGTGCCAGCAGCTTAACCCGGGACTCCCACACAGATACGCAGTATTTT,CASSLTRDSHTDTQYF
NA,TRBJ2-3,TRBV11-2,13,once,TGTGCCAGCAGCCGGGAACGCACAGATACGCAGTATTTT,CASSRERTDTQYF
NA,TRBJ1-4,TRBV30,14,NA,TGTGCCTGGAGCAAGGGGATATCTAATGAAAAACTGTTTTTT,CAWSKGISNEKLFF
NA,TRBJ1-5,TRBV19,14,NA,TGTGCCAGTAGTGCCGACAGGACTTCTCGCCCCCAGCATTTT,CASSADRTSRPQHF
TRBD2,TRBJ2-2,TRBV18,15,NA,TGTGCCAGCTCACCACCGACGGGGGGGCCCGGGGAGCTGTTTTTT,CASSPPTGGPGELFF
TRBD1,TRBJ1-1,TRBV27,17,NA,TGTGCCAGCAGTTACAGCCCAGGGGGCCTACGGAACACTGAAGCTTTCTTT,CASSYSPGGLRNTEAFF
NA,TRBJ2-3,TRBV7-2,14,NA,TGTGCCAGCAGCTCCTCCTTAGTCCCCGTGACGCAGTATTTT,CASSSSLVPVTQYF
TRBD1,TRBJ2-1,TRBV7-9,16,NA,TGTGCCAGCAGCTTAGTAGGGGGCGCGGCTAGGCTGCTGCAGTTCTTC,CASSLVGGAARLLQFF
NA,TRBJ2-7,TRBV7-3,15,NA,TGTGCCAGCAGCCCCAACTCCGGGGTCCCCGGGGAGCAGTACTTC,CASSPNSGVPGEQYF
TRBD2,TRBJ2-5,TRBV9,15,NA,TGTGCCAGCAGCCCCTCAACGGGGGGTCTTGAGACCCAGTACTTC,CASSPSTGGLETQYF